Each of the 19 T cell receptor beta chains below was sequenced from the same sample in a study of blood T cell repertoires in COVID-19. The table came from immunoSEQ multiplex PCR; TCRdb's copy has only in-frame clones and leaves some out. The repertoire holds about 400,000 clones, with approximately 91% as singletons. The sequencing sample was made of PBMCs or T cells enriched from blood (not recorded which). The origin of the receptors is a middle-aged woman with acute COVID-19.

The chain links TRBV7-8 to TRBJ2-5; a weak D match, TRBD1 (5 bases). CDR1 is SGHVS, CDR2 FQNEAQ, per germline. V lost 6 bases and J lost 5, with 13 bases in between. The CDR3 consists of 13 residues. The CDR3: CASSPQGYETQYF. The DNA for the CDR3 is TGTGCCAGCAGTCCTCAGGGCTATGAGACCCAGTACTTC. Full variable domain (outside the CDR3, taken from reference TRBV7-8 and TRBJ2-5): GAGVSQSPRYKVAKRGQDVALRCDPISGHVSLFWYQQALGQGPEFLTYFQNEAQLDKSGLPSDRFFAERPEGSVSTLKIQRTQQEDSAVYLCASSPQGYETQYFGPGTRLLVL.

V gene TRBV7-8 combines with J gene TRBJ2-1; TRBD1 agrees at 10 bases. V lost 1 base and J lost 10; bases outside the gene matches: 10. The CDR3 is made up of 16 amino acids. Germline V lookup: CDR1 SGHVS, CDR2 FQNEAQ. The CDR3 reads CASSLGGDRGRGEQFF. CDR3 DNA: TGTGCCAGCAGCTTAGGGGGAGACAGGGGGCGCGGAGAGCAGTTCTTC.

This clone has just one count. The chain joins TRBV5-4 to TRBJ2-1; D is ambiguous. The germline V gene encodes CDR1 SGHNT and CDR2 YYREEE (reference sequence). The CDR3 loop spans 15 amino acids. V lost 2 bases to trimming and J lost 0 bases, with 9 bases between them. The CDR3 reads CASSLGEPSYNEQFF. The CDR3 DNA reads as TGTGCCAGCAGCTTAGGAGAGCCCTCCTACAATGAGCAGTTCTTC.

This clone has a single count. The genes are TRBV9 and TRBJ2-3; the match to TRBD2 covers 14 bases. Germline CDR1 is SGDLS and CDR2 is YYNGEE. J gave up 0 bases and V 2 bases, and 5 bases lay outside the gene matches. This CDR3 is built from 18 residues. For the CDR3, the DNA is TGTGCCAGCAGCGTTGGACTAGCGGGGGGAACTAGCACAGATACGCAGTATTTT. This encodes CASSVGLAGGTSTDTQYF.

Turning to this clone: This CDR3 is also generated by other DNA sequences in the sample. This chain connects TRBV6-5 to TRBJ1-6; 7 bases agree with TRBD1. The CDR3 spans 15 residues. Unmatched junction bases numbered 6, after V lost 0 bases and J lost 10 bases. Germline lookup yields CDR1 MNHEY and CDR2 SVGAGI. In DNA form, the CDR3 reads TGTGCCAGCAGTTACTCGGGCAGGGGGGACTCACCCCTCCACTTT. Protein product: CASSYSGRGDSPLHF.

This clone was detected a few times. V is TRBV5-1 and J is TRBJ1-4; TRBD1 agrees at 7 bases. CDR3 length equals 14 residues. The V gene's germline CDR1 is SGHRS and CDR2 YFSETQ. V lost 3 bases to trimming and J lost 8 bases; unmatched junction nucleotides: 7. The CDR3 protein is CASSSTGSLEKLFF. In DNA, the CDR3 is TGCGCCAGCAGCTCGACAGGGTCACTGGAAAAACTGTTTTTT.

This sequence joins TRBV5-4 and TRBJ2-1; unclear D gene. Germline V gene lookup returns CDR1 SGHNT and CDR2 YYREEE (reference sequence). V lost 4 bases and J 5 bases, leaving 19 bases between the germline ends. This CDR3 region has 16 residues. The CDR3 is CASSTPGRGADNEQFF. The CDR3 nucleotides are TGTGCCAGCAGCACCCCGGGTCGCGGCGCTGACAATGAGCAGTTCTTC.

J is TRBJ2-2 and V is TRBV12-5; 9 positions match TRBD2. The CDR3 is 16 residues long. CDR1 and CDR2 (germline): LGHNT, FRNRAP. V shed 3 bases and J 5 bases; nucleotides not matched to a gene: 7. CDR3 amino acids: CASGFPLAGATGELFF. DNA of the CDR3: TGTGCTAGTGGTTTCCCCTTAGCGGGGGCAACCGGGGAGCTGTTTTTT.

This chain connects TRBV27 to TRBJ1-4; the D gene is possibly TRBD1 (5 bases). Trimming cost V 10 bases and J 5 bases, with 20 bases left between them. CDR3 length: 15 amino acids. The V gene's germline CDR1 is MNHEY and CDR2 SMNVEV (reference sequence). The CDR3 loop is CATRGTDAGNEKLFF. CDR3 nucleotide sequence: TGTGCCACCCGAGGGACCGACGCGGGGAATGAAAAACTGTTTTTT.

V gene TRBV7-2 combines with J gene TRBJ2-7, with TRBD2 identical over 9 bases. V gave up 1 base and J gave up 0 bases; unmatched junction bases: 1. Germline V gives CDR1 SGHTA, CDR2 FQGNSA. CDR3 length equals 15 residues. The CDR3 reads CASSLVAGDSYEQYF. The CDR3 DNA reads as TGTGCCAGCAGCTTAGTAGCGGGGGACTCCTACGAGCAGTACTTC.

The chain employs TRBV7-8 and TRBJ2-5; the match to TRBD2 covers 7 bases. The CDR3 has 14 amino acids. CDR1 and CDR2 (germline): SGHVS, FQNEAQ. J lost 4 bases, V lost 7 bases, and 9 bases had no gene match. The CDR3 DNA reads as TGTGCCAGCATCCGGGGAGGGAGCGGAGAGACCCAGTACTTC. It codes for CASIRGGSGETQYF.

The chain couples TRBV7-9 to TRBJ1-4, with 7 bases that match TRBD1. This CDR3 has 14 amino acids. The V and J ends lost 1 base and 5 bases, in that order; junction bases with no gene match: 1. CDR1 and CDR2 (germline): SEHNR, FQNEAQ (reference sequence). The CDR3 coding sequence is TGTGCCAGCAGCTTAGAGGGGGCAAATGAAAAACTGTTTTTT. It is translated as CASSLEGANEKLFF.

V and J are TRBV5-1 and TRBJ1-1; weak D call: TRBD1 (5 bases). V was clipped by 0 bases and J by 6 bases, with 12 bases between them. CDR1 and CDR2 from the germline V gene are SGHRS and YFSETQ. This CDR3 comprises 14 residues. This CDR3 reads CASSLGQGGPEAFF. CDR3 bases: TGCGCCAGCAGCTTGGGCCAGGGTGGGCCTGAAGCTTTCTTT.

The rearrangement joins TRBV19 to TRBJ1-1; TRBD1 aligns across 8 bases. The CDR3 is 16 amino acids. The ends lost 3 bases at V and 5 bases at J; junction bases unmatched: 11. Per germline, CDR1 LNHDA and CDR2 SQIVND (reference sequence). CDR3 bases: TGTGCCAGTAGTATTGCGAGGACAGGGCGGCGAACTGAAGCTTTCTTT. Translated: CASSIARTGRRTEAFF.

The CDR3 is CASSEYSSGGPDGTQYF. CDR3 sequence (DNA): TGTGCCAGCAGTGAATATTCTAGCGGGGGCCCGGACGGGACCCAGTACTTC. The chain links TRBV2 to TRBJ2-5; 10 bases align to TRBD2. Looked up from germline, CDR1 is SNHLY and CDR2 is FYNNEI. The length of the CDR3 is 17 residues. V was pared by 2 bases and J by 7 bases, with 13 bases of the junction left unmatched.

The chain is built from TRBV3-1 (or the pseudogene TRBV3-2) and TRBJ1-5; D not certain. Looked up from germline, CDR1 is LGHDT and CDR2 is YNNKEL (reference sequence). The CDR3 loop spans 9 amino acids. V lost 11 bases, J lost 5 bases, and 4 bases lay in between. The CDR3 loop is CAYYQPQHF. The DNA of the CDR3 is TGTGCCTATTATCAGCCCCAGCATTTT.

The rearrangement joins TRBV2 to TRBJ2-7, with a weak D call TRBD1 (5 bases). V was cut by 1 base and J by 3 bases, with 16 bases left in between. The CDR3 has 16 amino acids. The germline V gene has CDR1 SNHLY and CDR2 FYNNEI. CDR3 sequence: CASSEVRSETDYEQYF. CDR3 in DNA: TGTGCCAGCAGTGAAGTTCGTTCGGAGACAGACTACGAGCAGTACTTC.

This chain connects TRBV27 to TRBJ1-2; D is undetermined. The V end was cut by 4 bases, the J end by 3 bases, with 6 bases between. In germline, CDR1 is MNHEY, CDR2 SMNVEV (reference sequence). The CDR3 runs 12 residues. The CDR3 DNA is TGTGCCAGCAGTTCCCCCTACTATGGCTACACCTTC. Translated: CASSSPYYGYTF.

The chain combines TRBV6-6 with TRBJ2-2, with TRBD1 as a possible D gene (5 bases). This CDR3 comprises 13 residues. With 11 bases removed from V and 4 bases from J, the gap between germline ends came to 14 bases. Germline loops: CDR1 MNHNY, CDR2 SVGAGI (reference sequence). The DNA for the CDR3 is TGTGCCGCCCTAACAGGTTCCACCGGGGAGCTGTTTTTT. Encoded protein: CAALTGSTGELFF.